The T cell receptor beta chain described here comes from a study of T cell changes during pregnancy in multiple sclerosis. Sequenced by immunoSEQ multiplex PCR; TCRdb stores in-frame clones only, minus some. The sample lists roughly 80,000 clones, over 75% occurring once. A single count supports this clone. Germline CDR1 is MDHEN and CDR2 is SYDVKM. The V end lost 2 bases, the J end lost 4 bases, and 11 bases lay between the germline ends. This CDR3 region has 14 residues. The chain carries TRBV28 and TRBJ1-2; possibly TRBD1 for D (5 bases). This clonotype was sampled from a female donor with multiple sclerosis, enrolled in a pregnancy study. This material consisted of peripheral blood, taken before pregnancy. CDR3 coding DNA: TGTGCCAGCAGTTTAGGGGCGGCCGGCTATGGCTACACCTTC. Amino acids: CASSLGAAGYGYTF.